The entry below gives a single T cell receptor (beta chain) sequence along with its context. Trimming removed 5 bases from V and 4 bases from J, with 14 bases in between. This CDR3 spans 14 amino acids. Germline V gives CDR1 GTSNPN, CDR2 SVGIG (reference sequence). The protocol was immunoSEQ multiplex PCR, while the TCRdb copy is restricted to in-frame clones and leaves out a portion. This repertoire shows about 15,000 clones, under 40% found once; its top ten account for over 12%. The data belong to a study of graft-versus-host responses after intestinal transplantation. Study-wide context: The study gave all recipients anti-thymocyte globulin induction, then tacrolimus and steroids for roughly 3 years. The study's findings and limits: Those patients showing graft-donor T cell macrochimerism displayed high graft-versus-host to host-versus-graft clonal ratios in allografts. GvH clones were identified in recipient marrow, with some first appearing in ileum or blood.

Responders labeled with CFSE (roughly 200,000) were plated with roughly 200,000 irradiated, violet-dye-labeled stimulators. Proliferating CFSE-low CD3+CD4+ and CD3+CD8+ responders were sorted post-reaction. The material sequenced was alloreactive CD8+ T cells from a mixed lymphocyte reaction culture, taken before intestinal transplant. Documented subset: CFSE-low proliferating T cells sorted from roughly six-day pre-transplant mixed lymphocyte reaction (GvH or HvG direction). The chain recombines TRBV30 with TRBJ2-2, with D possibly matching TRBD1 (6 bases). The clonotype comes from a human patient who received an intestinal transplant. The CDR3 DNA reads TGTGCCTGGGAGACAGGTTACGGCACCGGGGAGCTGTTTTTT. Residues: CAWETGYGTGELFF.